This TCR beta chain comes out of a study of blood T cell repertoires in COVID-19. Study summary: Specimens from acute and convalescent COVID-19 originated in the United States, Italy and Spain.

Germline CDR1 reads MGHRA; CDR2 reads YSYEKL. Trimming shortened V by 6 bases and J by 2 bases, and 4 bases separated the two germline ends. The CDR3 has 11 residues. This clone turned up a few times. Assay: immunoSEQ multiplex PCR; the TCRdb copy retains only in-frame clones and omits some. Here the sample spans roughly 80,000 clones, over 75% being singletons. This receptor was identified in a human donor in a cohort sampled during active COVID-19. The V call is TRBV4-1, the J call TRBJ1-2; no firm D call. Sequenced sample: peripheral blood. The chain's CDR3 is CASRQNYGYTF. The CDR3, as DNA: TGCGCCAGCAGGCAGAACTATGGCTACACCTTC.